Listed below are T cell receptor beta chains from one sample, sequenced in a study of blood T cells in healthy people across ages. Each CDR3 protein gets one entry after TCRdb re-called the 5' RACE reads with MiXCR. The sample yields roughly 1,500,000 distinct CDR3 sequences, 30% to 40% seen once. The sample taken for sequencing was blood. The receptors derive from a woman younger than 45 in good health. Each CDR3 is given with its conserved first and last residue. The order of the fields is V gene, J gene, CDR3 protein.

v_call: TRBV20-1; j_call: TRBJ2-7; cdr3_aa: CSASEIGVYEQYF
v_call: TRBV20-1; j_call: TRBJ2-3; cdr3_aa: CSCSVADTQYF
v_call: TRBV4-2; j_call: TRBJ2-1; cdr3_aa: CASSQADRGDNEQFF
v_call: TRBV20-1; j_call: .; cdr3_aa: CSAREGWASGSRCEQYF
v_call: TRBV5-1; j_call: TRBJ2-5; cdr3_aa: CASSLDWGHEETQYF
v_call: TRBV20-1; j_call: TRBJ2-5; cdr3_aa: CSASGFSAAQETQYF
v_call: TRBV6-5; j_call: TRBJ2-1; cdr3_aa: CASRLSGTGGHEQFF
v_call: TRBV2; j_call: TRBJ1-4; cdr3_aa: CASSPPLGEKLFF
v_call: TRBV20-1; j_call: TRBJ1-5; cdr3_aa: CSVGVGLNQPQHF
v_call: TRBV29-1; j_call: TRBJ1-1; cdr3_aa: CSVEPRGLSRLSTEAFF
v_call: TRBV9; j_call: TRBJ2-5; cdr3_aa: CASSGPMSDRVQETQYF
v_call: TRBV20-1; j_call: TRBJ1-5; cdr3_aa: CSFHPIIRDRGLGNQPQHF
v_call: TRBV4-1; j_call: TRBJ1-2; cdr3_aa: CASSQDRRPNYGYTF
v_call: TRBV20-1; j_call: TRBJ1-5; cdr3_aa: CSAQVGADQPQHF
v_call: TRBV6-1; j_call: TRBJ1-6; cdr3_aa: CASSPRDDPGTGDNSPLHF
v_call: TRBV13; j_call: TRBJ2-7; cdr3_aa: CASSYGRTSYEQYF
v_call: TRBV28; j_call: TRBJ2-5; cdr3_aa: CASSVGAGPDETQYF
v_call: TRBV6-6; j_call: TRBJ2-3; cdr3_aa: CASSYGEGHHTQYF
v_call: TRBV29-1; j_call: TRBJ2-7; cdr3_aa: CSVERALAEGYEQYF
v_call: TRBV11-2; j_call: TRBJ1-2; cdr3_aa: CANCLRGLFGYTF
v_call: TRBV2; j_call: TRBJ2-1; cdr3_aa: CASKIGTSGGAGEQFF
v_call: TRBV10-2; j_call: TRBJ1-5; cdr3_aa: CASSDESVQMPQHF
v_call: TRBV5-1; j_call: TRBJ2-2; cdr3_aa: CASTRGDPGTGELFF
v_call: TRBV4-1; j_call: TRBJ2-7; cdr3_aa: CASSHRDRSYEQYF
v_call: TRBV2; j_call: TRBJ2-5; cdr3_aa: CASSEADRGTQYF
v_call: TRBV5-1; j_call: TRBJ1-5; cdr3_aa: CASSLGEAGQPQHF
v_call: TRBV4-1; j_call: TRBJ1-1; cdr3_aa: CASSQDLGNTEAFF
v_call: TRBV11-2; j_call: TRBJ1-1; cdr3_aa: CASSFPGEAFF